This T cell receptor (beta chain) was profiled in a study of cytomegalovirus exposure and HLA in healthy donors. CDR1 is MNHEY, CDR2 SVGAGI, per germline. The CDR3 is 16 amino acids. Trimming left V 4 bases short and J 8 bases short, with 23 bases between. 13 Jbeta primers and 60 Vbeta primers were used for the PCR. This table comes from immunoSEQ multiplex PCR, and its TCRdb copy is limited to in-frame clones, with some not included. In the table there are about 140,000 clones, roughly 80% of which are singletons. Sequencing was performed on PBMCs. The rearrangement uses TRBV6-5 and TRBJ1-2, with a weak D call TRBD1 (6 bases). This receptor was identified in a female donor in good health and CMV-seronegative. The chain's CDR3 is CASSSPGVAPAGGYTF. CDR3 sequence (DNA): TGTGCCAGCAGTTCGCCAGGGGTAGCCCCAGCTGGGGGCTACACCTTC.